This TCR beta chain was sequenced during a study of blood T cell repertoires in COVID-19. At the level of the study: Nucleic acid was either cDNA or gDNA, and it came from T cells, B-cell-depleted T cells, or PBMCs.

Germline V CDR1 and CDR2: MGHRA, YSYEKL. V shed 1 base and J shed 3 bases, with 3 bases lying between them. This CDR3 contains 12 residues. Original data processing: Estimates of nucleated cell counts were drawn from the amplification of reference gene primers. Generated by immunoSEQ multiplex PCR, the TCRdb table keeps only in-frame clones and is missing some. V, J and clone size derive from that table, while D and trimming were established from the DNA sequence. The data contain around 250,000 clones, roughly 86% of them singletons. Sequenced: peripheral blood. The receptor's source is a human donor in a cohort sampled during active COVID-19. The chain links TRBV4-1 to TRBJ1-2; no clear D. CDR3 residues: CASSQADYGYTF. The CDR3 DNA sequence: TGCGCCAGCAGCCAAGCCGACTATGGCTACACCTTC.